These 17 T cell receptor beta chains share one sample of origin, sequenced in a study of Graves' ophthalmopathy and Graves' hyperthyroidism. CDR3 regions of TCR beta were amplified from RNA transcripts. RT-PCR was first run with HTBI primers, then multiplex PCR in a second round. TCRdb re-analysed the multiplex PCR reads in MiXCR, keeping a single row per CDR3 protein. The sample contains 650,000 to 900,000 distinct CDR3 sequences, 40% of which appear only once. The sequencing input was peripheral blood. The receptor source for this set is an adult man with Graves' ophthalmopathy.

This clonotype was picked up many times. This chain connects TRBV11-2 to TRBJ2-7; the D is unclear. The germline gives CDR1 SGHAT, CDR2 FQNNGV. The length of the CDR3 is 13 residues. Trimming cost V 6 bases and J 6 bases, with 15 bases left between them. The DNA for the CDR3 is TGTGCCAGCAGTCAGACCCTCACGATCGAGCAGTACTTC. Protein product: CASSQTLTIEQYF.

J is TRBJ1-2 and V is TRBV7-9; TRBD1 is a possible D gene (5 bases). This CDR3 comprises 14 residues. Per the germline V gene, CDR1 is SEHNR and CDR2 is FQNEAQ (reference sequence). V was shortened by 1 base and J by 8 bases, with 14 bases between the two germline ends. In nucleotides, the CDR3 is TGTGCCAGCAGCTTAGAAGAGGGGATGGGCGGCTACACCTTC. Its protein product is CASSLEEGMGGYTF. Based on the CDR3 plus reference TRBV7-9 and TRBJ1-2, the full variable domain is DTGVSQNPRHKITKRGQNVTFRCDPISEHNRLYWYRQTLGQGPEFLTYFQNEAQLEKSRLLSDRFSAERPKGSFSTLEIQRTEQGDSAMYLCASSLEEGMGGYTFGSGTRLTVV.

The table lists this clonotype with a few counts. The rearrangement uses TRBV11-2 and TRBJ1-1; 7 bases match TRBD1. The ends lost 3 bases at V and 0 bases at J; junction bases unmatched: 10. Germline-derived CDR1 and CDR2 are SGHAT and FQNNGV. The CDR3 spans 17 residues. CDR3 bases: TGTGCCAGCAGCTTCGAATTTGACAGGGCGATGAACACTGAAGCTTTCTTT. It encodes CASSFEFDRAMNTEAFF.

The chain is built from TRBV7-9 and TRBJ2-5, with 8 nucleotides matching TRBD2. CDR1 SEHNR and CDR2 FQNEAQ come from the germline V gene (reference sequence). With 5 bases clipped from V and 5 bases from J, the junction kept 4 bases outside the gene matches. This CDR3 region has 13 residues. CDR3 protein: CASSREGSETQYF. The CDR3 nucleotides read TGTGCCAGCAGCCGGGAGGGCAGCGAGACCCAGTACTTC.

This clonotype occurred many times. This sequence joins TRBV7-9 and TRBJ1-2; D is ambiguous. Trimming pared 3 bases from V and 0 bases from J, leaving 11 bases between. This CDR3 is 15 amino acids long. CDR1 is SEHNR and CDR2 is FQNEAQ in the germline V gene (reference sequence). The CDR3 here is CASSLDQTANYGYTF. The CDR3 DNA is TGTGCCAGCAGCTTGGACCAGACGGCTAACTATGGCTACACCTTC. The full variable domain, completed using reference TRBV7-9 and TRBJ1-2, is DTGVSQNPRHKITKRGQNVTFRCDPISEHNRLYWYRQTLGQGPEFLTYFQNEAQLEKSRLLSDRFSAERPKGSFSTLEIQRTEQGDSAMYLCASSLDQTANYGYTFGSGTRLTVV.

The chain employs TRBV24-1 and TRBJ1-5, with 8 positions matching TRBD1. The CDR3 runs to 15 residues. Germline V gene lookup returns CDR1 KGHDR and CDR2 SFDVKD. The J segment lost 9 bases and the V segment lost 6 bases, leaving 12 bases of the junction unmatched. The CDR3 region is CATSRQDREYPPQHF. The CDR3 DNA reads TGTGCCACCAGTAGGCAGGACAGGGAGTATCCGCCCCAGCATTTT.

The chain is built from TRBV25-1 and TRBJ2-7, with 12 positions matching TRBD2. The CDR3 runs to 14 residues. Germline trimming cut 4 bases from V and 6 bases from J; bases unmatched to any gene: 4. Germline V gene lookup returns CDR1 MGHDK and CDR2 SYGVNS. The CDR3 DNA sequence: TGTGCCAGCAGTGGGGCTAGCGGGAGGGCCGAGCAGTACTTC. This sequence encodes CASSGASGRAEQYF.

V gene TRBV25-1 combines with J gene TRBJ2-2; the match to TRBD1 covers 8 bases. Trimming removed 5 bases from V and 5 bases from J; junction bases left unmatched: 13. This CDR3 contains 17 residues. Germline lookup yields CDR1 MGHDK and CDR2 SYGVNS. For the CDR3, the DNA is TGTGCCAGCAGTTTCTCGACCTCAGGGGGCGGGACCGGGGAGCTGTTTTTT. Protein product: CASSFSTSGGGTGELFF.

The table lists this clonotype with many counts. The chain is built from TRBV7-7 and TRBJ2-5; possibly TRBD2 for D (6 bases). The germline CDR1 and CDR2 sequences are SSHAT and FNYEAQ (reference sequence). The germline V and J ends were trimmed by 3 bases and 5 bases, with 10 bases remaining between them. There are 13 residues in the CDR3. Here the CDR3 reads CASSLSSVETQYF. The DNA of the CDR3 is TGTGCCAGCAGCTTGTCTAGCGTGGAGACCCAGTACTTC.

The gene calls are TRBV10-3 and TRBJ1-2; D remains ambiguous. Germline CDR1 ENHRY, CDR2 SYGVKD. The CDR3 has 14 amino acids. Trimming took 10 bases from V and 5 from J, leaving 20 bases between them. CDR3: CASTRTSTSYGYTF. The DNA of the CDR3 is TGTGCCAGCACCCGGACGTCGACTTCTTATGGCTACACCTTC.

The V gene is TRBV11-2, the J gene TRBJ1-2, with 11 bases that match TRBD1. Germline V gene sequence: CDR1 SGHAT, CDR2 FQNNGV. This CDR3 contains 16 residues. Trimming cost V 2 bases and J 6 bases; bases outside gene matches: 8. The CDR3 spells CASSLTGQGASNGYTF. CDR3 in DNA: TGTGCCAGCAGCTTAACTGGACAGGGGGCGAGCAATGGCTACACCTTC.

In regard to this clonotype: A read error is possible here, since a much larger clone lies one base away. The chain is built from TRBV9 and TRBJ1-2; D might be TRBD1 (5 bases). CDR1 and CDR2 from the germline V gene are SGDLS and YYNGEE. The CDR3 covers 13 residues. Trimming took off 7 bases at V and 2 bases at J, with 12 bases between the two ends. This CDR3 is CASGQGTNYGYTF. As DNA, the CDR3 is TGTGCCAGCGGCCAGGGCACGAACTATGGCTACACCTTC.

The chain has TRBV7-9 and TRBJ2-7; 10 bases match TRBD1. Germline-derived CDR1 and CDR2 are SEHNR and FQNEAQ (reference sequence). The CDR3 sequence is 14 residues long. The V gene end was trimmed by 6 bases and the J gene end by 6 bases; junction bases not matched to a gene: 8. The CDR3 region is CASSLGQGMFEQYF. As DNA, the CDR3 is TGTGCCAGCAGTTTGGGACAGGGGATGTTCGAGCAGTACTTC. Based on the CDR3 plus reference TRBV7-9 and TRBJ2-7, the full variable domain is DTGVSQNPRHKITKRGQNVTFRCDPISEHNRLYWYRQTLGQGPEFLTYFQNEAQLEKSRLLSDRFSAERPKGSFSTLEIQRTEQGDSAMYLCASSLGQGMFEQYFGPGTRLTVT.

The rearrangement links TRBV7-9 to TRBJ1-2; D is uncertain. Deletions cut 3 bases from V and 2 bases from J, with 10 bases between. This CDR3 comprises 14 residues. Germline values: CDR1 SEHNR, CDR2 FQNEAQ (reference sequence). The CDR3 coding sequence is TGTGCCAGCAGCTTGGTTAGCTTCAACTATGGCTACACCTTC. Translating it yields CASSLVSFNYGYTF.

The rearrangement joins TRBV7-8 to TRBJ1-1; no reliable D call. The CDR3 has 15 amino acids. Germline V gene data show CDR1 as SGHVS and CDR2 as FQNEAQ. V lost 6 bases, J lost 0 bases, and 14 bases lay in between. CDR3 amino acids: CASSEGPGLNTEAFF. The CDR3 nucleotides are TGTGCCAGCAGTGAAGGTCCCGGGTTGAACACTGAAGCTTTCTTT.

V usage is TRBV10-3 and J usage is TRBJ2-6; 8 bases agree with TRBD1. V shed 10 bases and J 0 bases; nucleotides not matched to a gene: 11. The V gene's germline CDR1 is ENHRY and CDR2 SYGVKD. This CDR3 spans 17 amino acids. The CDR3 loop is CASRTGTGYSGANVLTF. In nucleotides, the CDR3 is TGTGCCAGCAGGACCGGGACAGGTTACTCTGGGGCCAACGTCCTGACTTTC.

This clonotype was counted at least ten times. V and J are TRBV7-2 and TRBJ2-7; TRBD2 aligns across 8 bases. The CDR3 has 13 amino acids. Trimming at V came to 7 bases and at J to 1 base, leaving 3 bases not matched to a gene. Per the germline V gene, CDR1 is SGHTA and CDR2 is FQGNSA. The chain's CDR3 is CASTSGLSYEQYF. The DNA of the CDR3 is TGTGCCAGCACTAGCGGGCTTTCCTACGAGCAGTACTTC.